This TCR beta chain was profiled in a study of a mutant IDH1 vaccine in newly diagnosed glioma. Time point indicated: week 11, during vaccination. In the vaccine, a single dose held 300 ug of the mutant IDH1 20-mer peptide, along with topical imiquimod. Sequenced by immunoSEQ multiplex PCR; TCRdb stores in-frame clones only, minus some. Found here are tens of thousands of clones, around 77% of them singletons; the top ten hold approximately 9.5%. With respect to this clone: No antigen is known for it.

Per the germline V gene, CDR1 is SNHLY and CDR2 is FYNNEI. This CDR3 contains 16 residues. V shed 6 bases, J shed 11 bases, and the junction held 16 bases outside the gene matches. Sequencing used PBMCs, obtained from a glioma patient whose treatment included an IDH1 peptide vaccine. V usage is TRBV2 and J usage is TRBJ1-2; 12 nucleotides match TRBD1. This sequence originates from a woman aged 18-29 years with glioma. The CDR3 DNA reads as TGTGCCAGCAGCGCCGGGACAGGGGGCATAAGTGAGGCTTACACCTTC. This gives the protein CASSAGTGGISEAYTF.